These 10 T cell receptor beta chains originate from one sample sequenced in a study of cytomegalovirus exposure and HLA in healthy donors. 13 Jbeta primers and 60 Vbeta primers were used for the PCR. TCRdb keeps only in-frame clones here, not all; method: immunoSEQ multiplex PCR. The sample has around 120,000 clones; 55% to 75% are singletons. The sample was PBMCs. The source of these receptors is a man in his thirties or forties in good health and CMV-seropositive.

The sample holds a few counts of this clone. The chain links TRBV7-8 to TRBJ2-1, with 12 bases aligning to TRBD2. This CDR3 contains 14 residues. V was clipped by 7 bases and J by 7 bases; unmatched bases: 5. Germline values: CDR1 SGHVS, CDR2 FQNEAQ. The chain's CDR3 is CASTELAGGNEQFF. Here the CDR3 DNA reads TGTGCCAGCACCGAACTAGCGGGGGGTAATGAGCAGTTCTTC.

The V gene is TRBV7-9, the J gene TRBJ2-2; possible D gene TRBD1, 5 bases. CDR3 size: 14 residues. V gave up 1 base and J gave up 5 bases, with 8 bases separating them. Germline-derived CDR1 and CDR2 are SEHNR and FQNEAQ (reference sequence). CDR3 residues: CASSLVQGTGELFF. The DNA for the CDR3 is TGTGCCAGCAGCTTAGTCCAGGGAACCGGGGAGCTGTTTTTT.

V gene TRBV19 combines with J gene TRBJ1-5; 8 bases agree with TRBD1. This CDR3 spans 14 amino acids. Germline-derived CDR1 and CDR2 are LNHDA and SQIVND (reference sequence). V was pared by 6 bases and J by 3 bases, with 4 bases of the junction left unmatched. DNA for the CDR3: TGTGCCAGTAGCAGGACAGGGCTCAATCAGCCCCAGCATTTT. It encodes CASSRTGLNQPQHF.

This clone was counted a few times. The rearrangement links TRBV15 to TRBJ2-4; maybe TRBD2 (6 bases). Germline loops: CDR1 LNHNV, CDR2 YYDKDF (reference sequence). The CDR3 contains 16 residues. Deletions cut 1 base from V and 0 bases from J, with 10 bases between. Here the CDR3 reads CATSRAGGLAKNIQYF. Here the CDR3 DNA reads TGTGCCACCAGCAGAGCCGGGGGACTAGCCAAAAACATTCAGTACTTC. The full variable domain, rest sourced from reference TRBV15 and TRBJ2-4, is DAMVIQNPRYQVTQFGKPVTLSCSQTLNHNVMYWYQQKSSQAPKLLFHYYDKDFNNEADTPDNFQSRRPNTSFCFLDIRSPGLGDTAMYLCATSRAGGLAKNIQYFGAGTRLSVL.

J is TRBJ2-2 and V is TRBV30, with TRBD1 as a possible D gene (6 bases). Germline V gene sequence: CDR1 GTSNPN, CDR2 SVGIG (reference sequence). The CDR3 has 16 amino acids. The germline V and J ends were trimmed by 0 bases and 0 bases, with 11 bases remaining between them. The CDR3 DNA reads TGTGCCTGGAGTGTCTTCGGGACATCGAACACCGGGGAGCTGTTTTTT. Protein product: CAWSVFGTSNTGELFF.

The chain recombines TRBV7-9 with TRBJ2-6; TRBD1 matches 10 bases. With V trimmed by 5 bases and J by 13 bases, 11 bases remained unmatched. There are 15 residues in the CDR3. Germline V CDR1 and CDR2: SEHNR, FQNEAQ (reference sequence). DNA of the CDR3: TGTGCCAGCAGCCGGGGGGGACAGGGGAGCATAGTCCTGACTTTC. Protein: CASSRGGQGSIVLTF.

This chain links TRBV7-9 with TRBJ2-2, with D unresolved. The ends were cut back, 2 bases at V and 5 bases at J, with 3 bases in the middle. CDR3 length: 12 amino acids. From germline, CDR1 is SEHNR and CDR2 FQNEAQ (reference sequence). The CDR3 DNA sequence: TGTGCCAGCAGCTTATCTACCGGGGAGCTGTTTTTT. This codes for CASSLSTGELFF.

This clone was detected once. Written as DNA, the CDR3 is TGTGCCAGCAGCTCCGGACAGCAGTACGAGCAGTACTTC. The encoded protein is CASSSGQQYEQYF. This chain links TRBV11-3 with TRBJ2-5, with D perhaps TRBD1 (6 bases). The closer fit of TRBJ2-7 to the DNA end suggests the J call may be wrong. The CDR3 consists of 13 residues. Germline-derived CDR1 and CDR2 are SGHNT and YENEEA.

The chain carries TRBV11-2 and TRBJ1-2; TRBD1 aligns across 9 bases. With V trimmed by 5 bases and J by 3 bases, 4 bases remained unmatched. There are 14 residues in the CDR3. CDR1 is SGHAT and CDR2 is FQNNGV in the germline V gene. As DNA, the CDR3 is TGTGCCAGCAGCAAACAGGGGGCGGACTATGGCTACACCTTC. It codes for CASSKQGADYGYTF.

This clone has only a few counts. The chain links TRBV14 to TRBJ1-6, with 7 bases lining up with TRBD1. Germline V gene lookup returns CDR1 SGHDN and CDR2 FVKESK. The CDR3 spans 14 residues. J gave up 7 bases and V 4 bases, and 4 bases lay outside the gene matches. The CDR3 DNA reads TGTGCCAGCAGCCCGGACAGGATGAATTCACCCCTCCACTTT. Its translation: CASSPDRMNSPLHF.